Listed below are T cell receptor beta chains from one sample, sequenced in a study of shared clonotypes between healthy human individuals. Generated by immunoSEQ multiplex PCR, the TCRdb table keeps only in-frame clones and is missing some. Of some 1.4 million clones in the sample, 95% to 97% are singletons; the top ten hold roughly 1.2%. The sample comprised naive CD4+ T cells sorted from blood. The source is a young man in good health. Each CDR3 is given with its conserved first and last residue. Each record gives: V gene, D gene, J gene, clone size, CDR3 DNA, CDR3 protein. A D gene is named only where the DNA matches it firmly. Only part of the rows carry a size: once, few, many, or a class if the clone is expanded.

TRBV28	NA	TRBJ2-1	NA	TGTGCCAGCAGTTTTTCCTACAATGAGCAGTTCTTC	CASSFSYNEQFF
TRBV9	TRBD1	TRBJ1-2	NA	TGTGCCAGCAGCTTGGGACAGGGACGAGGTGGCTACACCTTC	CASSLGQGRGGYTF
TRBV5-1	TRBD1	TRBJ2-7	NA	TGCGCCAGCAGGCGTGGACAGGGGGTTTCCTACGAGCAGTACTTC	CASRRGQGVSYEQYF
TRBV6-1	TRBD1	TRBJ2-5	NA	TGTGCCAGCGACCGGGACAGGGGACGAGAGACCCAGTACTTC	CASDRDRGRETQYF
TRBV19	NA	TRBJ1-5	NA	TGTGCCAGTAGATGGGGACTGGAGGGCAATCAGCCCCAGCATTTT	CASRWGLEGNQPQHF
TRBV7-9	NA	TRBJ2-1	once	TGTGCCAGCGTGCCAGTCAACCCCAATGAGCAGTTCTTC	CASVPVNPNEQFF
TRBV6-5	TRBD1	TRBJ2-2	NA	TGTGCCAGCAAGACCGACAGGGGGCGTGGCGGGGAGCTGTTTTTT	CASKTDRGRGGELFF
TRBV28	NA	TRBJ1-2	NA	TGTGCCAGCAGTTTGTCCGGATATGGCTACACCTTC	CASSLSGYGYTF
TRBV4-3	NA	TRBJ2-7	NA	TGCGCCAGCAGCCAAGAAGGCGGGGAGAATTACGAGCAGTACTTC	CASSQEGGENYEQYF
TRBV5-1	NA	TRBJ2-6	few	TGCGCCAGCAGTTCCCTTTCGGGCTCTGGGGCCAACGTCCTGACTTTC	CASSSLSGSGANVLTF
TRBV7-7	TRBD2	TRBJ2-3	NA	TGTGCTAGCAGCTCCTTAGCGGGAGCCCCAGATACGCAGTATTTT	CASSSLAGAPDTQYF
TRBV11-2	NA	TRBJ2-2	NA	TGTGCCAGCAGGTCACCGGGACAGAACACCGGGGAGCTGTTTTTT	CASRSPGQNTGELFF
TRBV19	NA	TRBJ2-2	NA	TGTGCCAGTAGTATCCAGGGACTCTTAGGGGAGCTGTTTTTT	CASSIQGLLGELFF
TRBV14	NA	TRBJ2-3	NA	TGTGCCAGCAGCCCCCGGAGGGGGGATACGCAGTATTTT	CASSPRRGDTQYF
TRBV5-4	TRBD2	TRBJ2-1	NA	TGTGCCAGCAGCTTAGCGGGGTCCTACAATGAGCAGTTCTTC	CASSLAGSYNEQFF
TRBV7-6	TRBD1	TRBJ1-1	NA	TGTGCCAGCAGCGGGACAGGGGTGGCCACTGAAGCTTTCTTT	CASSGTGVATEAFF
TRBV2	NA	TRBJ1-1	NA	TGTGCCAGCAGTGGGGCAGTGAACACTGAAGCTTTCTTT	CASSGAVNTEAFF
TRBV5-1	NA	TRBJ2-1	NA	TGCGCCAGCAGCTTAACTAATCTGGCTGAGCAGTTCTTC	CASSLTNLAEQFF
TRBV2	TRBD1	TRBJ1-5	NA	TGTGCCAGCAGCGGGGACAGCCTAATTGCCCAGCATTTT	CASSGDSLIAQHF
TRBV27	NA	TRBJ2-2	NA	TGTGCCAGCAGTTTTTCTCGGGACTACACCGGGGAGCTGTTTTTT	CASSFSRDYTGELFF
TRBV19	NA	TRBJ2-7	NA	TGTGCCAGTAGTATTTCACAGGGTCGGGCCTACGAGCAGTACTTC	CASSISQGRAYEQYF
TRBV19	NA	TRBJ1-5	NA	TGTGCCACCCGAACAGGTAATCAGCCCCAGCATTTT	CATRTGNQPQHF
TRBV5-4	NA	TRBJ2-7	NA	TGTGCCAGCAGCTTGTTCGAAGCAGGGAGCTACGAGCAGTACTTC	CASSLFEAGSYEQYF
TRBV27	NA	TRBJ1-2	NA	TGTGCCAGCAGACCGACAGGCACTTATGGCTACACCTTC	CASRPTGTYGYTF
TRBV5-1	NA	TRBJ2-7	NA	TGCGCCAGCAGCTTGTCTGGGAAGGCCTCCTACGAGCAGTACTTC	CASSLSGKASYEQYF
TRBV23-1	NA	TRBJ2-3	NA	TGCGCCAGCAGGACACTAAGCACAGATACGCAGTATTTT	CASRTLSTDTQYF
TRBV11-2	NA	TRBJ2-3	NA	TGTGCCAGCAGCCCGGGGAACAGGGCCAGCACAGATACGCAGTATTTT	CASSPGNRASTDTQYF
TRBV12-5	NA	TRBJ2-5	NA	TGTGCTAGTGGTTTGGTTTCCGTGACAGGCGAGGTTGAGACCCAGTACTTC	CASGLVSVTGEVETQYF
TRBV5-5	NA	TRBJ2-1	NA	TGTGCCAGCAGCCCATTGGGGGACCCAGGTGGGGGGCAGTTCTTC	CASSPLGDPGGGQFF
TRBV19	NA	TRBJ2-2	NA	TGTGCCAGTAGTATCCACACCGGGGAGCTGTTTTTT	CASSIHTGELFF
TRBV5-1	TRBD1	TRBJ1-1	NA	TGCGCCAGCAGCCCCACAGACAGGGGCTGGGAGAACACTGAAGCTTTCTTT	CASSPTDRGWENTEAFF
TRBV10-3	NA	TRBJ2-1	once	TGTGCCACCCTGGGACTGTACAATGAGCAGTTCTTC	CATLGLYNEQFF
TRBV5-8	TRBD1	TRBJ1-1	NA	TGTGCCAGCAGCACAGGGACAGGGGTTAGCAGGAGGAACACTGAAGCTTTCTTT	CASSTGTGVSRRNTEAFF
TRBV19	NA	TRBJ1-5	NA	TGTGCCAGTAGTATGCCCGGGATGTTGGCCCAGCATTTT	CASSMPGMLAQHF
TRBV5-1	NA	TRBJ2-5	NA	TGCGCCAGCACCCCACGGGGCGGTCAAGAGACCCAGTACTTC	CASTPRGGQETQYF
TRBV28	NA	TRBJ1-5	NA	TGTGCCAGCAGCAGGGGCAATCAGCCCCAGCATTTT	CASSRGNQPQHF
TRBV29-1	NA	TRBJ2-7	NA	TGCAGCGTTAAAGGGACCACCTACGAGCAGTACTTC	CSVKGTTYEQYF
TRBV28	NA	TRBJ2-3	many	TGTGCCAGCAGACCAGACAGGTCCTCTAGCACAGATACGCAGTATTTT	CASRPDRSSSTDTQYF
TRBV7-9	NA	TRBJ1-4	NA	TGTGCCAGCAGCTTACCCAGGGTTGGAACTAATGAAAAACTGTTTTTT	CASSLPRVGTNEKLFF
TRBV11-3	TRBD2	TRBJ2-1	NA	TGTGCCAGCAGCTTAGACGGGCTAGCGGGCTACAATGAGCAGTTCTTC	CASSLDGLAGYNEQFF
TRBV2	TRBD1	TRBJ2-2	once	TGTGCCAGCAGTGAAGCAACAGGGGGAAATCGGGGCACCGGGGAGCTGTTTTTT	CASSEATGGNRGTGELFF
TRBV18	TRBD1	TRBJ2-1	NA	TGTGCCAGCTCACCACTCCCACAGGGGGCTGAGCAGTTCTTC	CASSPLPQGAEQFF
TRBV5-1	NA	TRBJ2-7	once	TGCGCCAGCAGCACCGGACAGCGCTACTCCTACGAGCAGTACTTC	CASSTGQRYSYEQYF
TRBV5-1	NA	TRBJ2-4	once	TGCGCCAGCAGCTTGGATCGGGGATTGCCTGCGTACTTC	CASSLDRGLPAYF
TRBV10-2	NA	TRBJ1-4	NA	TGCGCCAGCAGTGCGGACAGCGTCCTTAATGAAAAACTGTTTTTT	CASSADSVLNEKLFF
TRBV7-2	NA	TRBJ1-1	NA	TGTGCCAGCAGCTTAAAGCGGAACACTGAAGCTTTCTTT	CASSLKRNTEAFF